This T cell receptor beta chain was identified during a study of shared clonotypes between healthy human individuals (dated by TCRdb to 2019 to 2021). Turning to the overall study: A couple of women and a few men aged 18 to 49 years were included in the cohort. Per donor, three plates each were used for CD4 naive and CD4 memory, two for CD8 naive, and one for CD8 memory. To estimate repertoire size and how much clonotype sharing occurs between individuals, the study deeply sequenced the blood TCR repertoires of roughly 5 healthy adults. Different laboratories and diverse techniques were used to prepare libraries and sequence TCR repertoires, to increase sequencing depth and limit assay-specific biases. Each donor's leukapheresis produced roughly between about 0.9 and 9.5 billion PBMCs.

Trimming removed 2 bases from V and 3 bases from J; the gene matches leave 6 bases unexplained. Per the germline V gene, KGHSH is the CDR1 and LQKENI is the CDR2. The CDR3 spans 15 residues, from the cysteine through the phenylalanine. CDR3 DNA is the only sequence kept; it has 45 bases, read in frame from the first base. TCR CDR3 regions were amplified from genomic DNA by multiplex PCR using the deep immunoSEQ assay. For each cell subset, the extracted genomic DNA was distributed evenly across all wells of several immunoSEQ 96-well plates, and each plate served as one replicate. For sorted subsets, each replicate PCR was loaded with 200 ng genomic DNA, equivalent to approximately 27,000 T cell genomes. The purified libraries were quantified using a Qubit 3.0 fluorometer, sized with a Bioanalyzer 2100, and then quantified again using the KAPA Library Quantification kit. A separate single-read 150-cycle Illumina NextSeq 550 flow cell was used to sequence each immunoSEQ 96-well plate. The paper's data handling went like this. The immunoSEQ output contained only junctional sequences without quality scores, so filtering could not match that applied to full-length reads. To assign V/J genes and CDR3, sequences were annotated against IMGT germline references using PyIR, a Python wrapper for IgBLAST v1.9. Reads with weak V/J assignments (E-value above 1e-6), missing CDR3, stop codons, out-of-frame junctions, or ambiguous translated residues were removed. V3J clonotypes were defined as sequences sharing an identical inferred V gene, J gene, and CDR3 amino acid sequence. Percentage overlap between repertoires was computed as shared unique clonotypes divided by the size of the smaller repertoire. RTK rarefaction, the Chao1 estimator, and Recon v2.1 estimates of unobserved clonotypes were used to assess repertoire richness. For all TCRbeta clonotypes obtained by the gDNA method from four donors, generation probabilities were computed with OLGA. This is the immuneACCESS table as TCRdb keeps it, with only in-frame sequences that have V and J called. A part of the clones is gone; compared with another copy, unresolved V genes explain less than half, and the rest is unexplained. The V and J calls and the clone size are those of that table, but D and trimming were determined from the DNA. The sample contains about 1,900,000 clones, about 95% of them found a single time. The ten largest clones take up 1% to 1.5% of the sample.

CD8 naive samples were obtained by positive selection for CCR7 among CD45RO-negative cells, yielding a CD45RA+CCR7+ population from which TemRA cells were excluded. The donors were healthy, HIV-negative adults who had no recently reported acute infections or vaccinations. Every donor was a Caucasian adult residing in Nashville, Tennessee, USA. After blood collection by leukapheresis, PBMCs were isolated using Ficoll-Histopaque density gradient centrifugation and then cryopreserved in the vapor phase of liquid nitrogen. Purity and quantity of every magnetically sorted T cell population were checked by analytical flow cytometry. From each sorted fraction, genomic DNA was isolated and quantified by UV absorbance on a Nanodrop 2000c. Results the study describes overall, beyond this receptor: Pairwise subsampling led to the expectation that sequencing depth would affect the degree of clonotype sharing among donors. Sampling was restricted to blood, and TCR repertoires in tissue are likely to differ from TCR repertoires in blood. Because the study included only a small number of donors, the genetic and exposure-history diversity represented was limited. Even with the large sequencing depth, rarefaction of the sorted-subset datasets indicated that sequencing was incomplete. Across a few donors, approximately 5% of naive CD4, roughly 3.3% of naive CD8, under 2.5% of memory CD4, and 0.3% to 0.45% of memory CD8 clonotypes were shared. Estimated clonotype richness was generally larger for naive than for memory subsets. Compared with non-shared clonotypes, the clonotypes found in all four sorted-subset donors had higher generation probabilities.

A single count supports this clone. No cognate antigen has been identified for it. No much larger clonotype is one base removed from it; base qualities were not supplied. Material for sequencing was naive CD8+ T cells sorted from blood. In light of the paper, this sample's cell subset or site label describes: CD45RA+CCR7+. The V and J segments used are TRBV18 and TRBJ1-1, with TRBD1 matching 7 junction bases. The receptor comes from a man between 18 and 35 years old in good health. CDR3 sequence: CASSPFRGGDTEAFF. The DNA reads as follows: TGTGCCAGCTCACCATTCCGAGGGGGCGACACTGAAGCTTTCTTT.